What follows is one T cell receptor (beta chain) and its context. Its target is unknown. The data stem from a study of T cell responses to AZD1222 COVID-19 vaccine. Study-level points and caveats: Spike-specific TCR depth and breadth grew after two AZD1222 doses.

Some second doses came at about 4 weeks and others at about 12 weeks; these were pooled. Using immunoSEQ multiplex PCR, the repertoire was profiled, and TCRdb retains in-frame clones only, with some absent. The repertoire holds over 150,000 clones, 85% to 95% seen once, with around 1% in the top ten. The starting material was peripheral blood, obtained 28 days after the second AZD1222 dose. The sequence was collected from an adult who received the AZD1222 COVID-19 vaccine.

The CDR3 sequence: CASSAVANTGELFF. Here the CDR3 DNA reads TGTGCCAGCAGCGCTGTCGCGAACACCGGGGAGCTGTTTTTT. This chain uses TRBV9 with TRBJ2-2; D remains unclear. Germline V gives CDR1 SGDLS, CDR2 YYNGEE. This CDR3 comprises 14 residues. Trimming cost V 3 bases and J 0 bases, with 6 bases left between them.